This T cell receptor beta chain is from a study of blood T cell repertoires in COVID-19. As for the study in general: COVID-19 samples, acute and convalescent, were from the United States, Italy and Spain. PBMCs, B-cell-depleted T cells, or T cells provided the cDNA or gDNA that made up the material.

The method was immunoSEQ multiplex PCR; TCRdb's version includes in-frame clones alone and lacks a portion of them. The sample lists roughly 250,000 clones; more than 65% were seen once. Seattle-derived patients entered the study during active infection and were followed longitudinally. CDR3 length: 16 residues. Germline V gene sequence: CDR1 SGHRS, CDR2 YFSETQ. The V gene lost 0 bases and the J gene lost 2 bases, with 13 bases spanning the gap. The sequenced sample was peripheral blood. The TCR originated in a person between 70 and 80 years old with COVID-19, enrolled during active disease. The chain recombines TRBV5-1 with TRBJ2-3, with D possibly TRBD2 on 5 matching bases. CDR3 nucleotide sequence: TGCGCCAGCAGCTTGGTTCCTAGCTCCAACACAGATACGCAGTATTTT. Translated, it gives CASSLVPSSNTDTQYF. Full variable domain (missing parts from reference TRBV5-1 and TRBJ2-3): KAGVTQTPRYLIKTRGQQVTLSCSPISGHRSVSWYQQTPGQGLQFLFEYFSETQRNKGNFPGRFSGRQFSNSRSEMNVSTLELGDSALYLCASSLVPSSNTDTQYFGPGTRLTVL.